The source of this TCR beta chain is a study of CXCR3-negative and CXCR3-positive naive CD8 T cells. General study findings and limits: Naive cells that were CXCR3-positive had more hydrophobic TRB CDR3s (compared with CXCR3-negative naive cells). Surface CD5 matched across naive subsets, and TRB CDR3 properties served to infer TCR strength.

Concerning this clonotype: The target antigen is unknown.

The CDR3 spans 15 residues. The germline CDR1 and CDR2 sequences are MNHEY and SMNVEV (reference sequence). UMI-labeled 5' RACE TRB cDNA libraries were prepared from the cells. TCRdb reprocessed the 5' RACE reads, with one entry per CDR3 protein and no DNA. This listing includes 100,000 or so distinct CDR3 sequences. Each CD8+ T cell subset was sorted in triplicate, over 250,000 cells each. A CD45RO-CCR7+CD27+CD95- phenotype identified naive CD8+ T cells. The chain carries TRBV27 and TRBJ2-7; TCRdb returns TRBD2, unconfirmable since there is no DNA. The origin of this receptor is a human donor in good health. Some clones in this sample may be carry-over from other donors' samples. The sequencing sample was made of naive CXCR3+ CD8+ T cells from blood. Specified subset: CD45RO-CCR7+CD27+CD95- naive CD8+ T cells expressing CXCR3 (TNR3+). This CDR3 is CASSFFAGDGYEQYF.